Shown below are 17 T cell receptor beta chains from a single sample sequenced in a study of response to subunit inactivated influenza vaccine. TCRdb reanalysed the RT-PCR reads using MiXCR and keeps one entry per CDR3 protein. The table lists just under 550,000 distinct CDR3 sequences, around 25% of them singletons. These data were also reused for a study on T cells expressing NK-cell markers. That work adds: Researchers built TCR beta cDNA using 5'RACE template switching with UMIs.

Sequencing was performed on CD4+ T cells sorted from PBMCs, taken 11 to 12 days after vaccination. Receptors were obtained from a man aged 45-65 years who received an inactivated influenza vaccine.

The chain has TRBV7-6 and TRBJ2-2; D is perhaps TRBD1 (6 bases). Trimming stripped 2 bases from V and 3 bases from J, with 10 bases between. CDR3 length: 15 residues. Germline CDR1 is SGHVS and CDR2 is FNYEAQ. DNA for the CDR3: TGTGCCAGCAGCTTACGCAGGGGAGACACCGGGGAGCTGTTTTTT. This translates into CASSLRRGDTGELFF.

This clonotype was observed a few times. The V gene is TRBV10-3, the J gene TRBJ1-1; the match to TRBD1 covers 7 bases. CDR3 length: 14 amino acids. The junction had 1 base not matched to a gene; V was cut back by 3 bases and J by 0 bases. CDR1 and CDR2 (germline): ENHRY, SYGVKD. The CDR3, as DNA: TGTGCCATCAGTGAAGGGGGCCTGAACACTGAAGCTTTCTTT. This gives the protein CAISEGGLNTEAFF.

This clonotype was seen more than once but under ten times. The V and J genes are TRBV6-2 or TRBV6-3 and TRBJ2-5; D gene uncertain. Trimming shortened V by 2 bases and J by 0 bases, and 7 bases separated the two germline ends. There are 14 residues in the CDR3. Germline lookup yields CDR1 MNHEY and CDR2 SVGEGT. The CDR3 loop reads CASSYRSYQETQYF. The CDR3 nucleotides read TGTGCCAGCAGTTACCGTAGTTACCAAGAGACCCAGTACTTC.

This clonotype appeared a few times. The chain employs TRBV6-1 and TRBJ2-2; D gene uncertain. Between the trimmed V and J ends, which lost 10 bases and 1 base, there was a span of 10 bases. CDR1 is MNHNS and CDR2 is SASEGT in the germline V gene. The CDR3 loop spans 13 amino acids. The CDR3 region has the DNA TGTGCCATCCGGGCGGAGAACACCGGGGAGCTGTTTTTT. Protein: CAIRAENTGELFF.

CDR3 in DNA: TGCGCCAGCAGCCAAGGGGTGTTGGTAGGGGCTGGGGCCAACGTCCTGACTTTC. Translated: CASSQGVLVGAGANVLTF. This chain links TRBV4-1 with TRBJ2-6, with D maybe TRBD1 (5 bases). V lost 1 base to trimming and J lost 2 bases, with 15 bases between them. The CDR3 has 18 amino acids. Looked up from germline, CDR1 is MGHRA and CDR2 is YSYEKL.

This clonotype came up a few times. This chain joins TRBV27 and TRBJ1-6; 7 nucleotides line up with TRBD1. The CDR3 covers 15 residues. The V gene end was trimmed by 1 base and the J gene end by 9 bases; junction bases not matched to a gene: 6. CDR1 is MNHEY, CDR2 SMNVEV, per germline (reference sequence). The CDR3 is CASSLYAGGASPLHF. The CDR3 region has the DNA TGTGCCAGCAGTTTATACGCAGGGGGGGCTTCACCCCTCCACTTT.

The table lists this clonotype with a few counts. This sequence joins TRBV10-2 and TRBJ1-4; 8 bases fit TRBD1. V was pared by 7 bases and J by 8 bases, with 9 bases of the junction left unmatched. Per the germline V gene, CDR1 is WSHSY and CDR2 is SAAADI. The CDR3 length is 14 residues. The CDR3 sequence: CASKLDREREKLFF. The CDR3 DNA reads as TGCGCCAGCAAACTGGACAGGGAAAGGGAAAAACTGTTTTTT.

This chain uses TRBV9 with TRBJ1-1; D is ambiguous. Germline V CDR1 and CDR2: SGDLS, YYNGEE. V lost 4 bases to trimming and J lost 6 bases, with 19 bases between them. This CDR3 is 15 amino acids long. The DNA for the CDR3 is TGTGCCAGCAGCTCAGACATTTACTCGAGCGCTGAAGCTTTCTTT. Protein sequence: CASSSDIYSSAEAFF. The whole variable domain, filled in from reference TRBV9 and TRBJ1-1, reads DSGVTQTPKHLITATGQRVTLRCSPRSGDLSVYWYQQSLDQGLQFLIQYYNGEERAKGNILERFSAQQFPDLHSELNLSSLELGDSALYFCASSSDIYSSAEAFFGQGTRLTVV.

This clonotype showed up many times. The chain links TRBV25-1 to TRBJ1-1; D is possibly TRBD1 (5 bases). V gave up 3 bases and J gave up 2 bases, with 16 bases separating them. Germline CDR1 MGHDK, CDR2 SYGVNS. The CDR3 extends over 16 amino acids. The CDR3 loop reads CASSDWGTGSNTEAFF. The CDR3 DNA reads TGTGCCAGCAGTGACTGGGGGACGGGGAGCAACACTGAAGCTTTCTTT.

In this sample, this clonotype turned up a few times. V usage is TRBV5-6 and J usage is TRBJ2-7; TRBD1 might be the D (6 bases). The CDR3 has 13 amino acids. Germline V gene data show CDR1 as SGHDT and CDR2 as YYEEEE. The V gene lost 2 bases and the J gene lost 6 bases, with 12 bases spanning the gap. The CDR3 region is CASSLGKGVEQYF. CDR3 nucleotide sequence: TGTGCCAGCAGCTTAGGAAAGGGGGTCGAGCAGTACTTC.

The chain recombines TRBV6-2 or TRBV6-3 with TRBJ2-2; no definite D call. The CDR3 covers 14 residues. The germline V and J ends were trimmed by 0 bases and 3 bases, with 5 bases remaining between them. Germline CDR1 MNHEY, CDR2 SVGEGT. CDR3 DNA sequence: TGTGCCAGCAGTTACTCGGGGTACACCGGGGAGCTGTTTTTT. This gives the protein CASSYSGYTGELFF.

The chain is built from TRBV29-1 and TRBJ1-3; D is undetermined. V lost 7 bases to trimming and J lost 3 bases, with 7 bases between them. CDR1 and CDR2 from the germline V gene are SQVTM and ANQGSEA. This CDR3 contains 11 residues. The CDR3 spells CSAANGNTIYF. CDR3 nucleotides: TGCAGCGCCGCGAATGGAAACACCATATATTTT.

A few counts support this clonotype. This chain links TRBV7-2 with TRBJ2-3; D remains unclear. V dropped 4 bases and J dropped 5 bases, with 10 bases sitting between them. In germline, CDR1 is SGHTA, CDR2 FQGNSA. The CDR3 contains 13 residues. The CDR3 DNA is TGTGCCAGCAGCTACTCGGCGAAAGATACGCAGTATTTT. Residues: CASSYSAKDTQYF.

In its sample, this clonotype was seen a few times. This chain connects TRBV12-3 or TRBV12-4 to TRBJ2-2, with D tentatively TRBD2 (6 bases). The CDR3 runs 13 residues. Trimming removed 7 bases at V and 7 bases at J, with 13 bases between. CDR3: CASMAGKGGELFF. The CDR3 nucleotides read TGTGCCAGCATGGCGGGAAAAGGCGGGGAGCTGTTTTTT.

This sequence joins TRBV5-1 and TRBJ2-5; 8 bases line up with TRBD2. The CDR3 contains 16 residues. Germline trimming cut 0 bases from V and 2 bases from J; bases unmatched to any gene: 6. Looked up from germline, CDR1 is SGHRS and CDR2 is YFSETQ. The CDR3 is CASSLVVAGGQETQYF. CDR3 coding DNA: TGCGCCAGCAGCTTGGTAGTCGCGGGAGGACAAGAGACCCAGTACTTC.

The rearrangement joins TRBV5-1 to TRBJ1-4, with D unresolved. Trimming shortened V by 3 bases and J by 4 bases, and 16 bases separated the two germline ends. This CDR3 is built from 16 residues. The germline CDR1 and CDR2 sequences are SGHRS and YFSETQ. The CDR3 region has the DNA TGCGCCAGCAGCTATGGACCTACCCGAATTAATGAAAAACTGTTTTTT. Translation gives CASSYGPTRINEKLFF.

This clonotype was seen more than once but under ten times. V gene TRBV10-3 combines with J gene TRBJ2-1; 8 bases match TRBD2. The trim removed 2 bases at V and 6 bases at J, leaving 6 bases unmatched. The length of the CDR3 is 15 residues. CDR1 is ENHRY and CDR2 is SYGVKD in the germline V gene. Here the CDR3 reads CAISEEGTRRNEQFF. The CDR3 coding sequence is TGTGCCATCAGTGAGGAGGGGACTAGACGCAATGAGCAGTTCTTC.